This T cell receptor beta chain came from a study of PD-L1 blockade in urothelial cancer. Looking at the study overall: Male sex and bladder-origin urothelial cancer were recorded for about 85% of the roughly 30 patients.

Time point here: peripheral blood 6 weeks after treatment start. The CDR3 totals 16 residues. V shed 0 bases and J 5 bases; nucleotides not matched to a gene: 9. The germline gives CDR1 MGHRA, CDR2 YSYEKL. Measured with immunoSEQ multiplex PCR; TCRdb has only the in-frame clones, and not every one. The table lists some 110,000 clones, roughly 90% of them singletons. The chain recombines TRBV4-1 with TRBJ1-2, with 7 bases lining up with TRBD1. The source is a man in his sixties with urothelial cancer. The sequences come from PBMCs, collected around atezolizumab (anti-PD-L1) treatment. This CDR3 reads CASSQDRQGVGYGYTF. CDR3 DNA sequence: TGCGCCAGCAGCCAAGATCGGCAGGGGGTCGGTTATGGCTACACCTTC.